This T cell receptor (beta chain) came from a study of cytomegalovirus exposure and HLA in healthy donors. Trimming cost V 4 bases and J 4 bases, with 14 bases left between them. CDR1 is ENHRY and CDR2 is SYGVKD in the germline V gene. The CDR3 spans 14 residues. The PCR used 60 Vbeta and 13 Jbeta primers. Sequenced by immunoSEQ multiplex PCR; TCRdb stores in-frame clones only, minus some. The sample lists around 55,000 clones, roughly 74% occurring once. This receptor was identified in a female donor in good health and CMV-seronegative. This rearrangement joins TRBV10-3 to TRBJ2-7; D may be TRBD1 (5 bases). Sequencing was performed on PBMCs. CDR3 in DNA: TGTGCCATCAGTGGAGGCCAGGGAAATTACGAGCAGTACTTC. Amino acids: CAISGGQGNYEQYF.